Each of the 28 T cell receptor beta chains below was sequenced from the same sample in a study of blood T cell repertoires in COVID-19. Sequenced by immunoSEQ multiplex PCR; TCRdb stores in-frame clones only, minus some. The sample has more than 85,000 clones, 84% seen once. What was sequenced was peripheral blood. The receptors here all came from a human donor in a cohort sampled during active COVID-19.

The J gene is TRBJ2-7, the V gene TRBV6-5; 7 nucleotides align to TRBD1. Trimming cost V 10 bases and J 0 bases; bases outside gene matches: 6. CDR3 length: 13 amino acids. Per the germline V gene, CDR1 is MNHEY and CDR2 is SVGAGI. CDR3 nucleotide sequence: TGTGCCACCCAAGGGACAGACTCCTACGAGCAGTACTTC. As protein: CATQGTDSYEQYF.

The chain combines TRBV7-2 with TRBJ1-5; D possibly corresponds to TRBD1 (6 bases). V was trimmed by 7 bases and J by 3 bases, leaving 16 bases between them. Germline loops: CDR1 SGHTA, CDR2 FQGNSA. The CDR3 is 15 residues long. The CDR3 sequence: CASTVDSQFNQPQHF. The CDR3 region has the DNA TGTGCCAGCACCGTGGACAGTCAATTCAATCAGCCCCAGCATTTT.

The V and J genes are TRBV6-5 and TRBJ2-7, with 7 nucleotides matching TRBD1. Germline values: CDR1 MNHEY, CDR2 SVGAGI. The CDR3 consists of 14 residues. Losses at the gene ends were 2 bases for V and 2 bases for J; bases not matched to a gene: 3. DNA for the CDR3: TGTGCCAGCAGTTACGGGGACAGACCCTACGAGCAGTACTTC. Translation: CASSYGDRPYEQYF.

The chain has TRBV7-9 and TRBJ1-2, with D possibly being TRBD1 (6 bases). V was pared by 5 bases and J by 8 bases, with 18 bases between. The CDR3 runs 14 residues. Germline V lookup: CDR1 SEHNR, CDR2 FQNEAQ (reference sequence). CDR3 nucleotides: TGTGCCAGCAGCGTGGTGGGGGCAGGGGCCGGCTACACCTTC. It is translated as CASSVVGAGAGYTF.

The chain has TRBV18 and TRBJ2-4, with 14 bases identical to TRBD2. This CDR3 region has 17 residues. The germline V gene encodes CDR1 KGHSH and CDR2 LQKENI. Unmatched junction bases numbered 8, after V lost 3 bases and J lost 7 bases. CDR3 nucleotide sequence: TGTGCCAGCTCACCCAGGACTAGCGGGGGGTTTTTGAACATTCAGTACTTC. It translates to CASSPRTSGGFLNIQYF. The full variable domain, with the rest looked up from reference TRBV18 and TRBJ2-4, is NAGVMQNPRHLVRRRGQEARLRCSPMKGHSHVYWYRQLPEEGLKFMVYLQKENIIDESGMPKERFSAEFPKEGPSILRIQQVVRGDSAAYFCASSPRTSGGFLNIQYFGAGTRLSVL.

The chain has TRBV7-8 and TRBJ1-6; maybe TRBD1 (5 bases). The CDR3 sequence is 14 residues long. Deletions cut 1 base from V and 14 bases from J, with 15 bases between. Germline V lookup: CDR1 SGHVS, CDR2 FQNEAQ. CDR3 bases: TGTGCCAGCAGCTTAGTTGCCGAAGGGGTAACCCTCCACTTT. It yields the protein CASSLVAEGVTLHF.

V and J are TRBV27 and TRBJ1-4, with TRBD1 matching over 10 bases. There are 18 residues in the CDR3. Germline loops: CDR1 MNHEY, CDR2 SMNVEV (reference sequence). V was pared by 6 bases and J by 3 bases, with 13 bases of the junction left unmatched. CDR3 sequence: CASRTGQGGLGANEKLFF. As DNA, the CDR3 is TGTGCCAGCAGAACTGGACAGGGGGGCCTTGGAGCTAATGAAAAACTGTTTTTT.

This clone was seen more than once but under ten times. The chain couples TRBV2 to TRBJ1-1; no firm D call. Germline V lookup: CDR1 SNHLY, CDR2 FYNNEI. V lost 5 bases to trimming and J lost 3 bases, with 4 bases between them. This CDR3 is 11 amino acids long. CDR3 amino acids: CASSSYTEAFF. The CDR3 DNA sequence: TGTGCCAGCAGTAGCTACACTGAAGCTTTCTTT.

The chain uses TRBV2 and TRBJ2-1; D is ambiguous. V was shortened by 3 bases and J by 4 bases, with 13 bases between the two germline ends. The CDR3 spans 15 residues. Germline V gene sequence: CDR1 SNHLY, CDR2 FYNNEI. The CDR3 region has the DNA TGTGCCAGCAGTGAGGGCCGTCTCCCTTACAATGAGCAGTTCTTC. Amino acid sequence: CASSEGRLPYNEQFF.

This rearrangement joins TRBV25-1 to TRBJ1-6, with TRBD1 matching 7 bases. Trimming removed 4 bases from V and 7 bases from J; junction bases left unmatched: 7. The CDR3 loop spans 15 amino acids. Germline lookup yields CDR1 MGHDK and CDR2 SYGVNS. CDR3 residues: CASSGNRGTNSPLHF. Here the CDR3 DNA reads TGTGCCAGCAGTGGCAACAGGGGTACAAATTCACCCCTCCACTTT.

This chain uses TRBV7-9 with TRBJ2-1; 11 bases are shared with TRBD2. The CDR3 length is 12 residues. With 11 bases clipped from V and 11 bases from J, the junction kept 8 bases outside the gene matches. The V gene's germline CDR1 is SEHNR and CDR2 FQNEAQ (reference sequence). The CDR3 bases are TGTGCCGACCAGACTAGCGGGAATCAGCAGTTCTTC. This encodes CADQTSGNQQFF.

This chain joins TRBV7-9 and TRBJ2-7, with 7 bases lining up with TRBD1. Germline trimming cut 2 bases from V and 2 bases from J; bases unmatched to any gene: 6. The CDR3 is 15 residues long. CDR1 SEHNR and CDR2 FQNEAQ come from the germline V gene (reference sequence). The CDR3: CASSLKGTEAYEQYF. CDR3 DNA sequence: TGTGCCAGCAGCTTAAAAGGGACAGAGGCCTACGAGCAGTACTTC.

V and J are TRBV5-4 and TRBJ2-3; D may be TRBD2 (5 bases). CDR3 length: 16 amino acids. Trimming cost V 5 bases and J 7 bases, with 23 bases left between them. Germline assignment: CDR1 SGHNT and CDR2 YYREEE (reference sequence). The CDR3 region is CASRGDLGDPVNTQYF. The CDR3 DNA is TGTGCCAGCAGGGGAGATCTTGGGGATCCCGTGAATACGCAGTATTTT.

This clone has only a few counts. The chain combines TRBV28 with TRBJ1-6; D is possibly TRBD1 (6 bases). Germline V lookup: CDR1 MDHEN, CDR2 SYDVKM. The V gene lost 6 bases and the J gene lost 13 bases, with 28 bases spanning the gap. CDR3 length equals 17 residues. The CDR3 DNA reads TGTGCCAGCAGCCGGGGGGCGGCACCGACGGCGATTTCTCCCCTCCACTTT. Its translation: CASSRGAAPTAISPLHF.

CDR3 region: CASSSDSNEQYF. The DNA for the CDR3 is TGTGCCAGCAGCTCGGACAGCAACGAGCAGTACTTC. This chain links TRBV5-8 with TRBJ2-7; possibly TRBD1 for D (6 bases). Trimming took 3 bases from V and 5 from J, leaving 9 bases between them. Per germline, CDR1 SGHTS and CDR2 YDEGEE. There are 12 residues in the CDR3.

This chain connects TRBV7-9 to TRBJ2-6; a weak D match, TRBD2 (6 bases). Germline lookup yields CDR1 SEHNR and CDR2 FQNEAQ (reference sequence). The ends were cut back, 4 bases at V and 0 bases at J, with 10 bases in the middle. This CDR3 has 16 residues. The CDR3 coding sequence is TGTGCCAGCAGCTCCCTGGGGGGCTCTGGGGCCAACGTCCTGACTTTC. It is translated as CASSSLGGSGANVLTF. Supplemented by reference TRBV7-9 and TRBJ2-6, the full variable domain reads DTGVSQNPRHKITKRGQNVTFRCDPISEHNRLYWYRQTLGQGPEFLTYFQNEAQLEKSRLLSDRFSAERPKGSFSTLEIQRTEQGDSAMYLCASSSLGGSGANVLTFGAGSRLTVL.

This CDR3 reads CASSQGEAPTDTQYF. In nucleotides, the CDR3 is TGTGCCAGCAGCCAAGGGGAGGCCCCAACAGATACGCAGTATTTT. J is TRBJ2-3 and V is TRBV3-1 (or the pseudogene TRBV3-2); tentatively, D is TRBD2 (6 bases). The CDR3 is made up of 15 amino acids. Germline V gene sequence: CDR1 LGHDT, CDR2 YNNKEL (reference sequence). V was trimmed by 1 base and J by 3 bases, leaving 11 bases between them.

The gene calls are TRBV4-1 and TRBJ2-1, with D perhaps matching TRBD2 (5 bases). The CDR3 runs 15 residues. The V gene's germline CDR1 is MGHRA and CDR2 YSYEKL. V lost 0 bases and J 9 bases, leaving 15 bases between the germline ends. The CDR3 coding sequence is TGCGCCAGCAGCCAAGATCAGCGCAGCGGACTTGAGCAGTTCTTC. It is translated as CASSQDQRSGLEQFF.

This sequence joins TRBV9 and TRBJ1-5, with D possibly being TRBD1 (6 bases). V lost 3 bases to trimming and J lost 5 bases, with 12 bases between them. Germline CDR1 SGDLS, CDR2 YYNGEE. The CDR3 totals 14 residues. The CDR3 DNA reads as TGTGCCAGCAGCGAGGGGGGGGGCCATCAGCCCCAGCATTTT. This codes for CASSEGGGHQPQHF.

CDR3 residues: CASSVWTGVRSEAFF. CDR3 DNA sequence: TGTGCCAGCAGTGTTTGGACAGGCGTGCGGTCTGAAGCTTTCTTT. The chain combines TRBV25-1 with TRBJ1-1; TRBD1 agrees at 7 bases. CDR1 and CDR2 from the germline V gene are MGHDK and SYGVNS. V shed 4 bases, J shed 6 bases, and the junction held 11 bases outside the gene matches. The CDR3 spans 15 residues. Complete variable domain (other parts from reference TRBV25-1 and TRBJ1-1): EADIYQTPRYLVIGTGKKITLECSQTMGHDKMYWYQQDPGMELHLIHYSYGVNSTEKGDLSSESTVSRIRTEHFPLTLESARPSHTSQYLCASSVWTGVRSEAFFGQGTRLTVV.

Remarks on this clone: Possible read error: a much larger clone is one base away. J is TRBJ2-1 and V is TRBV7-2, with D possibly matching TRBD1 (6 bases). V was pared by 3 bases and J by 6 bases, with 9 bases between. This CDR3 is built from 13 residues. The V gene's germline CDR1 is SGHTA and CDR2 FQGNSA. Written as DNA, the CDR3 is TGTGCCAGCAGCTTCTTACAGGGCAATGAGCAGTTCTTC. It codes for CASSFLQGNEQFF.

The rearrangement joins TRBV27 to TRBJ2-3; 8 bases line up with TRBD2. V was pared by 5 bases and J by 6 bases, with 13 bases of the junction left unmatched. CDR1 is MNHEY and CDR2 is SMNVEV in the germline V gene (reference sequence). The CDR3 loop spans 16 amino acids. CDR3 in DNA: TGTGCCAGCAGTCCCCGAGCGGGGGCGCCGATTGATACGCAGTATTTT. Amino acid sequence: CASSPRAGAPIDTQYF.

This CDR3 reads CASSSTGSRYEQYF. CDR3 nucleotides: TGTGCCAGCAGTTCGACAGGTAGCCGTTACGAGCAGTACTTC. The chain joins TRBV6-5 to TRBJ2-7; tentatively, D is TRBD1 (6 bases). V was clipped by 4 bases and J by 4 bases, with 14 bases between them. CDR3 length: 14 amino acids. Per germline, CDR1 MNHEY and CDR2 SVGAGI.

The genes are TRBV7-2 and TRBJ2-1, with 8 bases matching TRBD2. Per the germline V gene, CDR1 is SGHTA and CDR2 is FQGNSA. Germline trimming cut 0 bases from V and 3 bases from J; bases unmatched to any gene: 1. The CDR3 loop spans 15 amino acids. In DNA form, the CDR3 reads TGTGCCAGCAGCTTAGCCGGGACTAGCTACAATGAGCAGTTCTTC. It encodes CASSLAGTSYNEQFF.

This clone was counted a single time. This sequence joins TRBV6-1 and TRBJ1-1, with a tentative D call TRBD1 (5 bases). Germline V CDR1 and CDR2: MNHNS, SASEGT. The V gene lost 9 bases and the J gene lost 0 bases, with 14 bases spanning the gap. The length of the CDR3 is 14 residues. CDR3: CASSREGMNTEAFF. The CDR3 DNA reads TGTGCCAGTTCCCGGGAGGGGATGAACACTGAAGCTTTCTTT.

This rearrangement joins TRBV7-3 to TRBJ2-5; TRBD2 matches 8 bases. Per germline, CDR1 SGHTA and CDR2 FQGTGA. The CDR3 is made up of 20 amino acids. Trimming removed 1 base from V and 5 bases from J; junction bases left unmatched: 21. The DNA of the CDR3 is TGTGCCAGCAGCTTAAATGCCGCCGGCGTAGCGGGGACTTGGGGGGAGACCCAGTACTTC. Translating it yields CASSLNAAGVAGTWGETQYF.

This clone was seen only a few times. This chain joins TRBV25-1 and TRBJ1-3, with D perhaps matching TRBD1 (6 bases). V gave up 2 bases and J gave up 4 bases, with 9 bases separating them. There are 14 residues in the CDR3. The germline V gene encodes CDR1 MGHDK and CDR2 SYGVNS. CDR3 amino acids: CASSEPGAGNTIYF. DNA of the CDR3: TGTGCCAGCAGTGAACCAGGGGCGGGAAACACCATATATTTT.

Here the CDR3 reads CASSLRRQHQETQYF. The CDR3 DNA reads as TGTGCCAGCAGTTTAAGGCGACAGCACCAAGAGACCCAGTACTTC. The rearrangement joins TRBV27 to TRBJ2-5, with D maybe TRBD1 (5 bases). V was cut by 2 bases and J by 0 bases, with 10 bases left in between. Germline-derived CDR1 and CDR2 are MNHEY and SMNVEV (reference sequence). This CDR3 is built from 15 residues.